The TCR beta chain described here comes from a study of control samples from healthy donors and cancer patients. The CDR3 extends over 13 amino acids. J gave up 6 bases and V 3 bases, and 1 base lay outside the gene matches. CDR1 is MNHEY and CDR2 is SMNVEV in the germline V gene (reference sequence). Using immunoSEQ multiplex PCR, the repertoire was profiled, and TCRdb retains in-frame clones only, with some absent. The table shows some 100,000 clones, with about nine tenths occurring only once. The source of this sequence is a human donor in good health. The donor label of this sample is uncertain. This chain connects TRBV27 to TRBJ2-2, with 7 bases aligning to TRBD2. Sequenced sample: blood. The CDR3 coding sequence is TGTGCCAGCAGTTTCCGGGGGGCCGGGGAGCTGTTTTTT. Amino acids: CASSFRGAGELFF.